This entry concerns a single T cell receptor (beta chain). Antigen: not known. The sample comes from a study of shared clonotypes between healthy human individuals. On the study more broadly: Researchers assigned three CD4 naive, three CD4 memory, two CD8 naive and one CD8 memory plate to each donor. Study-level findings and limits: A limitation of the genetic and exposure-history diversity represented arose from few donors. Blood was the sole source, and tissue repertoires probably differ. Naive subsets typically showed greater estimated richness than memory subsets.

This table comes from immunoSEQ multiplex PCR, and its TCRdb copy is limited to in-frame clones, with some not included. The sample carries about 2.5 million clones, around 90% recorded once. The CDR3 consists of 18 residues. Germline values: CDR1 SGHVS, CDR2 FQNEAQ. Trimming at V came to 3 bases and at J to 5 bases, leaving 15 bases not matched to a gene. The chain links TRBV7-8 to TRBJ2-2, with 7 nucleotides matching TRBD1. Sequencing input: naive CD4+ T cells from PBMCs. Specified subset: CD45RA+ positively selected. The source is a man aged 18 to 29 in good health. Some clones in this sample may be carry-over from other donors' samples. CDR3 sequence: CASSFSLNRLRGTGELFF. DNA of the CDR3: TGTGCCAGCAGCTTCAGTCTCAATCGGCTCAGGGGGACCGGGGAGCTGTTTTTT.